Listed below are T cell receptor beta chains from one sample, sequenced in a study of blood T cell repertoires in COVID-19. Sequencing used immunoSEQ multiplex PCR; TCRdb keeps in-frame clones, though not all of them. The data show roughly 280,000 clones, 70% to 90% seen once. The sequenced material came from PBMCs or T cells enriched from blood (not recorded which). The origin of the receptors is a woman under 40 with acute COVID-19. Each CDR3 is given with its conserved first and last residue. Fields, in order: CDR3 DNA, CDR3 protein, D gene, V gene, J gene, clone size. A D gene is named only where the DNA matches it firmly. The size field is filled for only some rows; it gives once, few, many or a size class.

TGTGCCAGCAGAAACAGGGGGGACGGAAACACCATATATTTT	CASRNRGDGNTIYF	TRBD1	TRBV19	TRBJ1-3	NA
TGTGCCAGCTCACCAGACCACAGGACGAACACTGAAGCTTTCTTT	CASSPDHRTNTEAFF	NA	TRBV18	TRBJ1-1	NA
TGTGCCAGCAGCTCGTCGATATGGGGGGGTGAGCAGTTCTTC	CASSSSIWGGEQFF	TRBD2	TRBV11-2	TRBJ2-1	NA
TGCAGCGCATCCCCAGACAGAATCTCAGGCTACACCTTC	CSASPDRISGYTF	NA	TRBV29-1	TRBJ1-2	once
TGTGCCAGCAGCCAAGCCCCTCGGGTAGCCCGGTTCACAGATACGCAGTATTTT	CASSQAPRVARFTDTQYF	NA	TRBV3-1/TRBV3-2	TRBJ2-3	NA
TGTGCCACCAGCAGTGGGGGGGGAGGACAGCCCCAGCATTTT	CATSSGGGGQPQHF	NA	TRBV15	TRBJ1-5	NA
TGTGCCAGCAGCCAAGATTACGGTTCCAATCAGCCCCAGCATTTT	CASSQDYGSNQPQHF	NA	TRBV3-1/TRBV3-2	TRBJ1-5	NA
TGCGCCAGCAAACGGACAGGGGTGGTCGACAATGAGCAGTTCTTC	CASKRTGVVDNEQFF	TRBD1	TRBV5-1	TRBJ2-1	NA
TGTGCCAGCAGTTTCCTAGCAGCCTACGAGCAGTACTTC	CASSFLAAYEQYF	NA	TRBV12-3/TRBV12-4	TRBJ2-7	NA
TGCGCCAGCAGCTTGGACAGACCAGCCTACGAGCAGTACTTC	CASSLDRPAYEQYF	NA	TRBV5-1	TRBJ2-7	NA
TGCGCCAGCAGCCAACTAGCGGGAGAAGGGTCCTACGAGCAGTACTTC	CASSQLAGEGSYEQYF	TRBD2	TRBV4-3	TRBJ2-7	NA
TGTGCCAGCAGTTCGGGGGTATACTATGGCTACACCTTC	CASSSGVYYGYTF	NA	TRBV27	TRBJ1-2	NA
TGTGCCAGCAGCTTGGCAATTGACACCGGGGAGCTGTTTTTT	CASSLAIDTGELFF	NA	TRBV7-3	TRBJ2-2	NA
TGCGCCAGCAGCTTGGGGTCCGGGGGATTAGCCCAAGAGACCCAGTACTTC	CASSLGSGGLAQETQYF	NA	TRBV5-1	TRBJ2-5	NA
TGTGCCAGCAGCGGGCAGGCGAACAATCAGCCCCAGCATTTT	CASSGQANNQPQHF	NA	TRBV3-1/TRBV3-2	TRBJ1-5	NA
TGTGCCAGCAGCTTAGAGGACAGACACAGCACTGAAGCTTTCTTT	CASSLEDRHSTEAFF	NA	TRBV7-6	TRBJ1-1	NA
TGTGCCAGCAGCCCGCGGACAGGGGTGTCCGAGCAGTACTTC	CASSPRTGVSEQYF	TRBD1	TRBV9	TRBJ2-7	NA
TGTGCCAGCAGTATCACAGGCATGGATCAGCCCCAGCATTTT	CASSITGMDQPQHF	NA	TRBV6-6	TRBJ1-5	NA
TGTGCCAGCGGCCACCCAGGGGGCGTGTATGGCTACACCTTC	CASGHPGGVYGYTF	TRBD1	TRBV7-9	TRBJ1-2	NA
TGTGCCAGCAGCGCTCGACTAGCGGGAATCTACAATGAGCAGTTCTTC	CASSARLAGIYNEQFF	TRBD2	TRBV9	TRBJ2-1	NA
TGTGCCAGCAGTACCGGGACACTTTCTAGTTCACCCCTCCACTTT	CASSTGTLSSSPLHF	NA	TRBV6-5	TRBJ1-6	NA
TGTGCCAGCAGCTACGGACGAGGGGAGACCCAGTACTTC	CASSYGRGETQYF	NA	TRBV7-3	TRBJ2-5	NA
TGTGCCAGTAGTACATCAACCGGGGAAAATTCTGGAAACACCATATATTTT	CASSTSTGENSGNTIYF	NA	TRBV19	TRBJ1-3	NA
TGCAGCGTGTCGACAGGGGGTAATTCACCCCTCCACTTT	CSVSTGGNSPLHF	TRBD1	TRBV29-1	TRBJ1-6	NA
TGTGCCAGCAGCTCCGACGGGACAGTTAACTATGGCTACACCTTC	CASSSDGTVNYGYTF	TRBD1	TRBV13	TRBJ1-2	NA
TGTGCCAGCAGCGTTCCTCCGACAGGGAGCTATGGCTACACCTTC	CASSVPPTGSYGYTF	TRBD1	TRBV9	TRBJ1-2	NA
TGTGCCAGCTCACCAGGGACAGCAGAAGCTTTCTTT	CASSPGTAEAFF	TRBD1	TRBV18	TRBJ1-1	NA
TGTGCCAGCAGCTTAGAACCTGTCGCAGGGGACTATGGCTACACCTTC	CASSLEPVAGDYGYTF	NA	TRBV11-2	TRBJ1-2	NA
TGTGCCAGCAGTAAGACAGGGGGGAACGTCAATGAGCAGTTCTTC	CASSKTGGNVNEQFF	TRBD1	TRBV6-2/TRBV6-3	TRBJ2-1	NA
TGTGCCAGTCCGGACTCATCCTCCAGTGAGCAGTTCTTC	CASPDSSSSEQFF	NA	TRBV12-3/TRBV12-4	TRBJ2-1	NA
TGTGCCAGCAGCCCCAGACAGGGGGCGAGAACTGAAGCTTTCTTT	CASSPRQGARTEAFF	TRBD1	TRBV6-2/TRBV6-3	TRBJ1-1	once
TGTGCCAGCAGCTTGGATAGCGGAAGCACAGATACGCAGTATTTT	CASSLDSGSTDTQYF	NA	TRBV5-4	TRBJ2-3	once
TGTGCCAGCAGCTCCCCCGCGGCTAGCGGGAATCCCTACGAGCAGTACTTC	CASSSPAASGNPYEQYF	TRBD2	TRBV7-6	TRBJ2-7	NA
TGTGCCAGCAGCGAAAACGGGGTTCCGGGAAACACCATATATTTT	CASSENGVPGNTIYF	NA	TRBV9	TRBJ1-3	NA
TGTGCCAGCAGCTTAGGGGACAGCCCAGGTGTCTTCCACACTGAAGCTTTCTTT	CASSLGDSPGVFHTEAFF	TRBD1	TRBV7-9	TRBJ1-1	NA
TGTGCCACAGAGGGGGCTGAAACAGATACGCAGTATTTT	CATEGAETDTQYF	TRBD1	TRBV2	TRBJ2-3	NA
TGTGCAAGTCGCTTAATGCCGAGGACCGGGGAGCTGTTTTTT	CASRLMPRTGELFF	NA	TRBV12-2	TRBJ2-2	NA
TGTGCCAGCAGCAAAACGGAGGTCCCGAACACTGAAGCTTTCTTT	CASSKTEVPNTEAFF	NA	TRBV21-1	TRBJ1-1	NA
TGTGCCAGCAGCTCGGGGTACAATGAGCAGTTCTTC	CASSSGYNEQFF	NA	TRBV5-5	TRBJ2-1	NA
TGTGCCAGTAGTAAGAGGGACAGGGTTTCTTATGGCTACACCTTC	CASSKRDRVSYGYTF	TRBD1	TRBV19	TRBJ1-2	NA
TGTGCCAGCTCACGAGAGGGGGGGGCGAACTACGAGCAGTACTTC	CASSREGGANYEQYF	NA	TRBV27	TRBJ2-7	once
TGCGCCAGCACCCCCAGCGGGAGGGAAACAGATACGCAGTATTTT	CASTPSGRETDTQYF	TRBD2	TRBV5-1	TRBJ2-3	NA
TGTGCCAGTAGTATTCCCGGGATTGTAACTAATGAAAAACTGTTTTTT	CASSIPGIVTNEKLFF	NA	TRBV19	TRBJ1-4	NA